A single sample is the source of the 23 T cell receptor beta chains below, sequenced in a study of early T cells in non-severe SARS-CoV-2 infection. Each CDR3 protein gets one entry after TCRdb re-called the 5' RACE reads with MiXCR. The sample holds 30,000 to 40,000 distinct CDR3 sequences, under 7% seen once. The sequenced sample was whole blood. These receptors all stem from an adult who was a healthcare worker with PCR-confirmed SARS-CoV-2 infection or an uninfected control (not recorded which).

This clonotype was detected many times. The J gene is TRBJ1-5, the V gene TRBV7-8, with 7 positions matching TRBD1. This CDR3 is 15 amino acids long. Germline-derived CDR1 and CDR2 are SGHVS and FQNEAQ. The trim removed 4 bases at V and 2 bases at J, leaving 5 bases unmatched. CDR3 loop: CASSYQTGGNQPQHF. The CDR3 coding sequence is TGTGCCAGCAGCTATCAAACAGGGGGCAATCAGCCCCAGCATTTT.

This clonotype was observed many times. The chain links TRBV6-5 to TRBJ1-3; D unresolved. CDR3 length: 14 residues. V was trimmed by 6 bases and J by 0 bases, leaving 9 bases between them. Germline V CDR1 and CDR2: MNHEY, SVGAGI. CDR3 sequence: CASSSITSGNTIYF. The CDR3 DNA reads as TGTGCCAGCAGCTCAATCACCTCTGGAAACACCATATATTTT.

There are many counts of this clonotype. This chain joins TRBV6-4 and TRBJ2-3; D might be TRBD1 (5 bases). The CDR3 is 13 residues long. Germline assignment: CDR1 MRHNA and CDR2 SNTAGT. V lost 4 bases to trimming and J lost 4 bases, with 9 bases between them. The CDR3 region is CASSARVSDTQYF. The DNA for the CDR3 is TGTGCCAGCAGTGCCAGGGTATCAGATACGCAGTATTTT.

This clonotype was found many times. This sequence joins TRBV24-1 and TRBJ2-7; tentatively, D is TRBD1 (6 bases). Trimming stripped 3 bases from V and 1 base from J, with 9 bases between. The CDR3 sequence is 14 residues long. From germline, CDR1 is KGHDR and CDR2 SFDVKD. The CDR3 sequence: CATSDPGQSYEQYF. CDR3 in DNA: TGTGCCACCAGTGATCCGGGACAATCCTACGAGCAGTACTTC.

This clonotype was counted between two and nine times. The chain is built from TRBV20-1 and TRBJ2-2; D is possibly TRBD1 or TRBD2 (5 bases each). V gave up 5 bases and J gave up 7 bases, with 17 bases separating them. The CDR3 is 14 residues long. Germline-derived CDR1 and CDR2 are DFQATT and SNEGSKA (reference sequence). The CDR3 reads CSARSGTFLGELFF. CDR3 nucleotides: TGCAGTGCTCGTTCCGGGACCTTCCTCGGGGAGCTGTTTTTT.

The sample holds a few counts of this clonotype. The V and J genes are TRBV7-6 and TRBJ1-1; D is uncertain. The CDR3 loop spans 13 amino acids. Germline CDR1 reads SGHVS; CDR2 reads FNYEAQ. Trimming took 1 base from V and 6 from J, leaving 9 bases between them. The CDR3 DNA reads as TGTGCCAGCAGCTTAGGGAGAACTGCTGAAGCTTTCTTT. It encodes CASSLGRTAEAFF.

This clonotype was picked up many times. This chain uses TRBV7-2 with TRBJ2-3; D is undetermined. The CDR3 consists of 14 residues. Per germline, CDR1 SGHTA and CDR2 FQGNSA. Trimming removed 1 base from V and 1 base from J, with 6 bases in between. The CDR3, as DNA: TGTGCCAGCAGCTTAGACCCTCGCACAGATACGCAGTATTTT. The encoded protein is CASSLDPRTDTQYF.

This clonotype was detected ten times or more. The chain joins TRBV6-1 to TRBJ1-5; perhaps TRBD1 as D (5 bases). This CDR3 is 15 amino acids long. The germline V and J ends were trimmed by 7 bases and 7 bases, with 20 bases remaining between them. Germline-derived CDR1 and CDR2 are MNHNS and SASEGT. CDR3 amino acids: CASTEGPPRWQPQHF. CDR3 nucleotide sequence: TGTGCCAGCACCGAGGGACCCCCCCGATGGCAGCCCCAGCATTTT.

This chain connects TRBV4-2 to TRBJ1-2; unclear D gene. Trimming stripped 1 base from V and 0 bases from J, with 9 bases between. Germline V CDR1 and CDR2: LGHNA, YNFKEQ. The CDR3 has 15 amino acids. The DNA for the CDR3 is TGTGCCAGCAGCCAAGCAGATGCCCCTAACTATGGCTACACCTTC. This translates into CASSQADAPNYGYTF.

Of note for this clonotype: An end of the junction does not agree with germline; a read error may underlie this. This chain connects TRBV25-1 to TRBJ1-2, with D unresolved. In germline, CDR1 is MGHDK, CDR2 SYGVNS. This CDR3 contains 14 residues. This chain's CDR3 is CASSVSRGNYGHTF. Here the CDR3 DNA reads TGTGCCAGCAGTGTGTCCCGGGGTAACTATGGCCACACCTTC.

This clonotype was picked up many times. This chain connects TRBV29-1 to TRBJ1-2; 9 nucleotides line up with TRBD1. The CDR3 loop spans 11 amino acids. Germline V gives CDR1 SQVTM, CDR2 ANQGSEA. The V segment lost 5 bases and the J segment 10 bases; nucleotides outside the gene matches: 5. DNA of the CDR3: TGCAGCGTTCTCCGGACAGGGGACTACACCTTC. The encoded protein is CSVLRTGDYTF.

A few counts support this clonotype. The chain uses TRBV20-1 and TRBJ2-7; 8 positions match TRBD2. CDR1 DFQATT and CDR2 SNEGSKA come from the germline V gene (reference sequence). Losses at the gene ends were 0 bases for V and 10 bases for J; bases not matched to a gene: 5. This CDR3 spans 12 amino acids. This CDR3 is CSARDSAGAQYF. The DNA for the CDR3 is TGCAGTGCTAGAGATTCAGCGGGGGCCCAGTACTTC.

This clonotype was recorded many times. The chain couples TRBV11-3 to TRBJ2-1; the D gene is possibly TRBD1 (6 bases). The CDR3 loop spans 16 amino acids. Per germline, CDR1 SGHNT and CDR2 YENEEA. V dropped 0 bases and J dropped 5 bases, with 14 bases sitting between them. The chain's CDR3 is CASSLDGQRTHNEQFF. The CDR3 nucleotides read TGTGCCAGCAGCTTAGATGGACAGCGGACTCACAATGAGCAGTTCTTC. Variable domain in full (rest from reference TRBV11-3 and TRBJ2-1): EAGVVQSPRYKIIEKKQPVAFWCNPISGHNTLYWYLQNLGQGPELLIRYENEEAVDDSQLPKDRFSAERLKGVDSTLKIQPAELGDSAVYLCASSLDGQRTHNEQFFGPGTRLTVL.

This clonotype came up many times. The chain joins TRBV28 to TRBJ2-7, with D possibly matching TRBD1 (5 bases). The CDR3 extends over 12 amino acids. CDR1 MDHEN and CDR2 SYDVKM come from the germline V gene. V gave up 7 bases and J gave up 5 bases, with 12 bases separating them. This chain's CDR3 is CASTPDRHEQYF. Here the CDR3 DNA reads TGTGCCAGCACCCCAGACAGACACGAGCAGTACTTC.

The J gene is TRBJ2-5, the V gene TRBV5-1; D is undetermined. Germline assignment: CDR1 SGHRS and CDR2 YFSETQ. Trimming took 4 bases from V and 4 from J, leaving 2 bases between them. The CDR3 is 10 residues long. CDR3 loop: CASSGETQYF. The DNA of the CDR3 is TGCGCCAGCAGCGGAGAGACCCAGTACTTC.

The J gene is TRBJ2-1, the V gene TRBV14; D possibly uses TRBD1 or TRBD2 (7 bases each). This CDR3 has 14 amino acids. Deletions cut 1 base from V and 12 bases from J, with 16 bases between. Germline V gene lookup returns CDR1 SGHDN and CDR2 FVKESK. Here the CDR3 reads CASSQAGGAVRQFF. The CDR3 DNA is TGTGCCAGCAGCCAAGCAGGGGGGGCGGTCCGGCAGTTCTTC.

There are many counts of this clonotype. The chain links TRBV19 to TRBJ2-7, with 8 bases lining up with TRBD1. V was pared by 4 bases and J by 1 base, with 6 bases of the junction left unmatched. Germline V gene data show CDR1 as LNHDA and CDR2 as SQIVND (reference sequence). The CDR3 has 15 amino acids. CDR3 bases: TGTGCCAGTAGTACCCCCCGGACAGGGTCCTACGAGCAGTACTTC. It is translated as CASSTPRTGSYEQYF. The entire variable domain, with the rest obtained from reference TRBV19 and TRBJ2-7, is as follows: DGGITQSPKYLFRKEGQNVTLSCEQNLNHDAMYWYRQDPGQGLRLIYYSQIVNDFQKGDIAEGYSVSREKKESFPLTVTSAQKNPTAFYLCASSTPRTGSYEQYFGPGTRLTVT.

This clonotype was found a few times. The CDR3 DNA is TGTGCCAGCAGCCCCGAATATGGGACTGAAGCTTTCTTT. As protein: CASSPEYGTEAFF. The J gene is TRBJ1-1, the V gene TRBV11-2; D remains unclear. CDR1 is SGHAT and CDR2 is FQNNGV in the germline V gene. CDR3 length: 13 amino acids. V was clipped by 5 bases and J by 5 bases, with 12 bases between them.

This clonotype has just a few counts. J is TRBJ2-1 and V is TRBV6-6; D gene uncertain. CDR1 and CDR2 (germline): MNHNY, SVGAGI (reference sequence). The CDR3 is 14 amino acids. Deletions cut 2 bases from V and 3 bases from J, with 8 bases between. CDR3 coding DNA: TGTGCCAGCAGTTACGCTACTGTCTACAATGAGCAGTTCTTC. Its translation is CASSYATVYNEQFF.

The chain combines TRBV28 with TRBJ1-3, with 7 bases lining up with TRBD1. Trimming cost V 5 bases and J 1 base; bases outside gene matches: 2. CDR1 and CDR2 (germline): MDHEN, SYDVKM. This CDR3 is 14 amino acids long. The CDR3 protein is CASSPGGSGNTIYF. DNA for the CDR3: TGTGCCAGCAGTCCAGGGGGATCTGGAAACACCATATATTTT.

The chain couples TRBV7-8 to TRBJ2-1, with TRBD2 matching 8 bases. CDR3 length: 13 residues. J lost 5 bases, V lost 5 bases, and 2 bases had no gene match. CDR1 and CDR2 (germline): SGHVS, FQNEAQ. For the CDR3, the DNA is TGTGCCAGCAGCGGCGGGAGGCACAATGAGCAGTTCTTC. Protein product: CASSGGRHNEQFF. The entire variable domain, with the rest obtained from reference TRBV7-8 and TRBJ2-1, is as follows: GAGVSQSPRYKVAKRGQDVALRCDPISGHVSLFWYQQALGQGPEFLTYFQNEAQLDKSGLPSDRFFAERPEGSVSTLKIQRTQQEDSAVYLCASSGGRHNEQFFGPGTRLTVL.

Ten or more counts support this clonotype. CDR3 in amino acids: CASSLAGQKNIQYF. CDR3 coding DNA: TGTGCCAGCAGTTTAGCGGGACAGAAAAACATTCAGTACTTC. The chain recombines TRBV12-3 or TRBV12-4 with TRBJ2-4; 7 nucleotides line up with TRBD1. The CDR3 totals 14 residues. J lost 4 bases, V lost 0 bases, and 0 bases had no gene match.

Many counts were recorded for this clonotype. The chain couples TRBV5-6 to TRBJ2-7; 8 nucleotides line up with TRBD2. The CDR3 is made up of 15 amino acids. Looked up from germline, CDR1 is SGHDT and CDR2 is YYEEEE. With 3 bases clipped from V and 2 bases from J, the junction kept 7 bases outside the gene matches. Here the CDR3 reads CASSWARGGPYEQYF. Written as DNA, the CDR3 is TGTGCCAGCAGCTGGGCTCGCGGGGGGCCCTACGAGCAGTACTTC.